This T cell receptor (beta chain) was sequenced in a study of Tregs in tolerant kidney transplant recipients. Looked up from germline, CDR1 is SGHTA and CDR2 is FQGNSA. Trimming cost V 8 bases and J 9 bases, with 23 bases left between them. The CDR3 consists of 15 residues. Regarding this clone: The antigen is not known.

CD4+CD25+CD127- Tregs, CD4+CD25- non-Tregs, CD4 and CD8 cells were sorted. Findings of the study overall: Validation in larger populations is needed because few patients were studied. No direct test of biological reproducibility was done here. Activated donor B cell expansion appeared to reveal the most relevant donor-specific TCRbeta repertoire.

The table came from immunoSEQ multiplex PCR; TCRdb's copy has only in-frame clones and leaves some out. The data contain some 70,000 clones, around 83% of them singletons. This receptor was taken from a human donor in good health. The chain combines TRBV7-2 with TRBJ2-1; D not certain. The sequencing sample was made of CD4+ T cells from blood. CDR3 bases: TGTGCCAGCCGACTTTCCCAGAGACCGGGTGGTGAGCAGTTCTTC. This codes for CASRLSQRPGGEQFF.